The 23 T cell receptor beta chains in this list originate from one sample, sequenced in a study of T-cell memory formation after mild COVID-19. Via MiXCR, TCRdb re-called the 5' RACE reads, giving one row per CDR3 protein. The sample lists about 110,000 distinct CDR3 sequences; about 18% were seen once. Material: PBMCs or a T cell subset sorted from them (not recorded which). These receptors came from an adult woman who had mild COVID-19 (a few samples of this study predate the infection). Cell type and time point are not known.

The chain links TRBV11-2 to TRBJ2-5; 10 positions match TRBD2. With 1 base clipped from V and 3 bases from J, the junction kept 2 bases outside the gene matches. Germline values: CDR1 SGHAT, CDR2 FQNNGV. The CDR3 has 15 residues. CDR3 sequence reads: CASSLGLAGEETQYF. The CDR3 bases are TGTGCCAGCAGCTTAGGGCTAGCGGGAGAAGAGACCCAGTACTTC.

The chain is built from TRBV6-2 or TRBV6-3 and TRBJ2-7; a possible D gene is TRBD2 (5 bases). Germline-derived CDR1 and CDR2 are MNHEY and SVGEGT. CDR3 length: 14 residues. V was shortened by 7 bases and J by 2 bases, with 15 bases between the two germline ends. The CDR3 region has the DNA TGTGCCAGCAAGGATGTGACGGAGGCCTACGAGCAGTACTTC. It translates to CASKDVTEAYEQYF.

This clonotype was seen a few times. This sequence joins TRBV7-2 and TRBJ2-3, with D possibly matching TRBD2 (6 bases). V was trimmed by 5 bases and J by 6 bases, leaving 12 bases between them. The CDR3 contains 13 residues. CDR1 SGHTA and CDR2 FQGNSA come from the germline V gene. DNA of the CDR3: TGTGCCAGCAGCATAACTAGCTATGATACGCAGTATTTT. Residues: CASSITSYDTQYF. Full variable domain (outside the CDR3, taken from reference TRBV7-2 and TRBJ2-3): GAGVSQSPSNKVTEKGKDVELRCDPISGHTALYWYRQSLGQGLEFLIYFQGNSAPDKSGLPSDRFSAERTGGSVSTLTIQRTQQEDSAVYLCASSITSYDTQYFGPGTRLTVL.

The chain links TRBV5-1 to TRBJ2-1; 8 nucleotides align to TRBD2. V was pared by 0 bases and J by 8 bases, with 10 bases of the junction left unmatched. The germline CDR1 and CDR2 sequences are SGHRS and YFSETQ. This CDR3 is built from 16 residues. CDR3 bases: TGCGCCAGCAGCTTGGTGGTGGGACTAGGGTTCGATGAGCAGTTCTTC. This translates into CASSLVVGLGFDEQFF.

The rearrangement links TRBV12-3 or TRBV12-4 to TRBJ2-3, with 8 bases lining up with TRBD2. Trimming removed 1 base from V and 6 bases from J; junction bases left unmatched: 9. This CDR3 region has 16 residues. This CDR3 is CASSLDGRASVDTQYF. The CDR3 DNA sequence: TGTGCCAGCAGTTTAGACGGGAGGGCCTCGGTGGATACGCAGTATTTT.

This clonotype came up many times. The gene calls are TRBV11-2 and TRBJ2-7; 9 nucleotides match TRBD1. The germline CDR1 and CDR2 sequences are SGHAT and FQNNGV. The junction had 1 base not matched to a gene; V was cut back by 1 base and J by 3 bases. This CDR3 comprises 14 residues. CDR3 DNA sequence: TGTGCCAGCAGCTTAGGACAGGGGGTCTACGAGCAGTACTTC. It encodes CASSLGQGVYEQYF.

This chain joins TRBV2 and TRBJ1-5; TRBD1 matches 7 bases. J gave up 0 bases and V 6 bases, and 5 bases lay outside the gene matches. The CDR3 contains 15 residues. Germline values: CDR1 SNHLY, CDR2 FYNNEI. CDR3 residues: CASRGGGYSNQPQHF. The CDR3 DNA is TGTGCCAGCAGGGGAGGGGGCTATAGCAATCAGCCCCAGCATTTT.

The sample holds one count of this clonotype. V usage is TRBV6-6 and J usage is TRBJ2-5, with 7 bases identical to TRBD2. Germline V CDR1 and CDR2: MNHNY, SVGAGI (reference sequence). This CDR3 comprises 15 residues. V gave up 10 bases and J gave up 5 bases; unmatched junction bases: 16. The CDR3 DNA is TGTGCCATTCGAGTGCCAGCGGGACCACGGGAGACCCAGTACTTC. Its translation is CAIRVPAGPRETQYF.

This clonotype was seen a handful of times. This chain links TRBV7-9 with TRBJ2-2; D remains unclear. The V gene lost 5 bases and the J gene lost 4 bases, with 20 bases spanning the gap. CDR3 size: 17 residues. From germline, CDR1 is SEHNR and CDR2 FQNEAQ (reference sequence). The CDR3 is CASSPLHDERITGELFF. CDR3 bases: TGTGCCAGCAGCCCCCTCCATGACGAAAGAATCACCGGGGAGCTGTTTTTT.

The chain couples TRBV6-5 to TRBJ2-2; 7 nucleotides match TRBD1. There are 15 residues in the CDR3. After removal of 2 bases from V and 3 bases from J, the junction contained 3 bases not matched to a gene. CDR1 MNHEY and CDR2 SVGAGI come from the germline V gene. CDR3 DNA sequence: TGTGCCAGCAGTTACATAGGGGGCTACACCGGGGAGCTGTTTTTT. It translates to CASSYIGGYTGELFF.

This clonotype was picked up many times. The chain couples TRBV5-8 to TRBJ2-3; D not certain. CDR3 length: 12 amino acids. Germline loops: CDR1 SGHTS, CDR2 YDEGEE. Trimming removed 4 bases from V and 3 bases from J, with 6 bases in between. The CDR3 bases are TGTGCCAGCAGCCCCGGGACAGATACGCAGTATTTT. Translated: CASSPGTDTQYF.

Only a few counts were recorded for this clonotype. The chain joins TRBV7-9 to TRBJ1-1; TRBD1 might be the D (5 bases). CDR1 and CDR2 (germline): SEHNR, FQNEAQ (reference sequence). V dropped 3 bases and J dropped 0 bases, with 11 bases sitting between them. The CDR3 covers 15 residues. This CDR3 reads CASSFTGVLNTEAFF. In nucleotides, the CDR3 is TGTGCCAGCAGCTTCACGGGGGTTTTGAACACTGAAGCTTTCTTT.

The V call is TRBV10-3, the J call TRBJ1-1, with D perhaps TRBD1 (6 bases). The ends were cut back, 6 bases at V and 8 bases at J, with 16 bases in the middle. Germline-derived CDR1 and CDR2 are ENHRY and SYGVKD. The CDR3 has 13 residues. The CDR3 DNA reads as TGTGCCATCAGCGACTCGGGGGCTCCCGAAGCTTTCTTT. Translation: CAISDSGAPEAFF.

This clonotype was seen only a few times. V usage is TRBV7-9 and J usage is TRBJ2-3; TRBD2 matches at 10 bases. Trimming removed 4 bases from V and 1 base from J; junction bases left unmatched: 2. Germline V gene sequence: CDR1 SEHNR, CDR2 FQNEAQ (reference sequence). CDR3 length: 15 amino acids. In DNA form, the CDR3 reads TGTGCCAGCAGCTCTCTAGCGGGAGGCACAGATACGCAGTATTTT. Amino acid sequence: CASSSLAGGTDTQYF.

This clonotype was detected only a few times. V and J are TRBV15 and TRBJ2-3; tentatively, D is TRBD1 (6 bases). The V gene's germline CDR1 is LNHNV and CDR2 YYDKDF (reference sequence). The CDR3 spans 17 residues. The V end lost 2 bases, the J end lost 1 base, and 16 bases lay between the germline ends. CDR3 amino acids: CATSRSERDTGTDTQYF. As DNA, the CDR3 is TGTGCCACCAGCAGATCAGAACGGGACACAGGCACAGATACGCAGTATTTT. The full variable domain, its missing parts supplied by reference TRBV15 and TRBJ2-3, is DAMVIQNPRYQVTQFGKPVTLSCSQTLNHNVMYWYQQKSSQAPKLLFHYYDKDFNNEADTPDNFQSRRPNTSFCFLDIRSPGLGDTAMYLCATSRSERDTGTDTQYFGPGTRLTVL.

The chain has TRBV18 and TRBJ1-2; D might be TRBD1 (6 bases). Germline CDR1 and CDR2: KGHSH and LQKENI. Deletions cut 6 bases from V and 8 bases from J, with 22 bases between. The CDR3 has 15 residues. The CDR3 reads CASSPTDSAFRGYTF. DNA of the CDR3: TGTGCCAGCTCCCCTACGGACAGTGCTTTTCGGGGCTACACCTTC.

The chain recombines TRBV10-3 with TRBJ1-3; 10 bases fit TRBD1. The V gene's germline CDR1 is ENHRY and CDR2 SYGVKD. CDR3 length: 15 residues. V shed 6 bases, J shed 4 bases, and the junction held 6 bases outside the gene matches. CDR3 nucleotides: TGTGCCATCAGCGCCGGGACAGGGGAAGGAAACACCATATATTTT. This gives the protein CAISAGTGEGNTIYF.

There are a few counts of this clonotype. The chain employs TRBV27 and TRBJ1-1, with 9 bases fitting TRBD1. The CDR3 contains 15 residues. Germline CDR1 and CDR2: MNHEY and SMNVEV (reference sequence). With 2 bases clipped from V and 1 base from J, the junction kept 2 bases outside the gene matches. In DNA form, the CDR3 reads TGTGCCAGCAGTTTAACGGACAGGGGGAACACTGAAGCTTTCTTT. Translation gives CASSLTDRGNTEAFF.

This clonotype showed up just a few times. V gene TRBV30 combines with J gene TRBJ2-4, with 8 bases aligning to TRBD2. V lost 7 bases to trimming and J lost 9 bases; unmatched junction nucleotides: 14. Looked up from germline, CDR1 is GTSNPN and CDR2 is SVGIG (reference sequence). The CDR3 is 14 amino acids. The CDR3 sequence: CASSLAGRFGIQYF. The CDR3 DNA reads TGTGCCTCTTCCCTAGCGGGCCGGTTTGGCATTCAGTACTTC.

The CDR3 spells CASSFLGVGQPQHF. CDR3 DNA: TGTGCCAGCAGCTTTCTAGGGGTCGGCCAGCCCCAGCATTTT. V and J are TRBV28 and TRBJ1-5, with D perhaps matching TRBD1 (5 bases). Trimming removed 6 bases at V and 7 bases at J, with 16 bases between. Germline V gives CDR1 MDHEN, CDR2 SYDVKM. The CDR3 sequence is 14 residues long.

V and J are TRBV7-3 and TRBJ2-2, with D possibly being TRBD1 or TRBD2 (5 bases each). The V end lost 5 bases, the J end lost 6 bases, and 19 bases lay between the germline ends. The germline V gene encodes CDR1 SGHTA and CDR2 FQGTGA. The CDR3 runs to 16 residues. Here the CDR3 reads CASSHLVGLGAGELFF. For the CDR3, the DNA is TGTGCCAGCAGCCACCTCGTTGGGTTGGGGGCCGGGGAGCTGTTTTTT.

V gene TRBV9 combines with J gene TRBJ2-2, with 7 bases that match TRBD1. Per germline, CDR1 SGDLS and CDR2 YYNGEE. The CDR3 runs to 15 residues. Trimming removed 3 bases from V and 0 bases from J; junction bases left unmatched: 2. CDR3 amino acids: CASSDGTANTGELFF. The CDR3, as DNA: TGTGCCAGCAGCGATGGGACAGCGAACACCGGGGAGCTGTTTTTT.

This clonotype was counted a few times. The chain uses TRBV6-2 or TRBV6-3 and TRBJ2-7, with 9 bases aligning to TRBD1. Germline CDR1 and CDR2: MNHEY and SVGEGT. V was clipped by 2 bases and J by 3 bases; unmatched bases: 5. The CDR3 loop spans 15 amino acids. The CDR3: CASSYPGTGFYEQYF. For the CDR3, the DNA is TGTGCCAGCAGTTACCCCGGGACAGGGTTCTACGAGCAGTACTTC.